The subject of this entry is one T cell receptor beta chain. Its antigen is undetermined. Amplification used 60 Vbeta primers and 13 Jbeta primers. The assay was immunoSEQ multiplex PCR, and TCRdb's table has in-frame clones only and misses some. The sample contains 150,000 to 200,000 clones, about 75% of which appear only once. This specimen comes from a study of cytomegalovirus exposure and HLA in healthy donors. Overall study results and limits: Common viral pathogens (according to a later analysis) appeared linked to several of the most significant clusters. Immune exposure information available was restricted to CMV serostatus. A few CMV-associated chains were confirmed in vitro to be specific for CMV antigens. Based on reports, TCR beta sequences accurately predicted HLA-A and HLA-B alleles for most subjects.

The CDR3 has 14 residues. The germline V gene has CDR1 KGHSH and CDR2 LQKENI. Germline trimming cut 5 bases from V and 0 bases from J; bases unmatched to any gene: 3. The receptor was derived from a woman between 40 and 50 years old in good health and CMV-seropositive. Input material: PBMCs. This chain links TRBV18 with TRBJ1-1, with TRBD1 matching over 7 bases. CDR3 sequence (DNA): TGTGCCAGCTCATCGACAGGGATGAACACTGAAGCTTTCTTT. Encoded protein: CASSSTGMNTEAFF. The variable domain in full, completed from reference TRBV18 and TRBJ1-1, reads NAGVMQNPRHLVRRRGQEARLRCSPMKGHSHVYWYRQLPEEGLKFMVYLQKENIIDESGMPKERFSAEFPKEGPSILRIQQVVRGDSAAYFCASSSTGMNTEAFFGQGTRLTVV.